This is a list of T cell receptor beta chains from one sample in a study of beta chain features in type 1 diabetes. Some clones are missing from TCRdb's copy, which holds only in-frame ones; the method was immunoSEQ multiplex PCR. The table records approximately 260,000 clones, just over 20% of them present only once. The sample comprised naive CD4+ T cells from blood. The receptor set was obtained from a woman in her forties with type 1 diabetes. CDR3s include the opening cysteine and the closing phenylalanine or tryptophan. The D gene is left open where the match is weak. Where a row states a size, it is once, few, many or the class of an expanded clone; other rows omit it.

>TRBJ2-3|TRBV9|few|TRBD2
TGTGCCAGCAGCGTAGGAAACCTAGCGGGGAGAAACACAGATACGCAGTATTTT
CASSVGNLAGRNTDTQYF
>TRBJ1-1|TRBV27|.|.
TGTGCCAGCAGTTGGGGGGAGAACACTGAAGCTTTCTTT
CASSWGENTEAFF
>TRBJ2-2|TRBV28|.|TRBD1
TGTGCCAGCATGGAAGACAGGGCTGGGACCGGGGAGCTGTTTTTT
CASMEDRAGTGELFF
>TRBJ2-3|TRBV25-1|.|.
TGTGCCAGCAGCCCTCAGGGTGTGGATACGCAGTATTTT
CASSPQGVDTQYF
>TRBJ1-2|TRBV28|.|.
TGTGCCAGCGAAACTCCACAGGACTATGGCTACACCTTC
CASETPQDYGYTF
>TRBJ2-5|TRBV6-6|.|TRBD2
TGTGCCAGCATGACTAGCGTCTCAAAAGAGACCCAGTACTTC
CASMTSVSKETQYF
>TRBJ2-1|TRBV5-1|few|.
TGCGCCAGCAGCTTGGGTGGGAGAGGCTACAATGAGCAGTTCTTC
CASSLGGRGYNEQFF
>TRBJ2-5|TRBV7-8|.|TRBD2
TGTGCCAGCAGCAAGACAGTAGCGGGCCAAGAGACCCAGTACTTC
CASSKTVAGQETQYF
>TRBJ2-3|TRBV9|.|TRBD1
TGTGCCAGCAGCGGACCCGACAGGGGGGCAGATACGCAGTATTTT
CASSGPDRGADTQYF
>TRBJ2-7|TRBV7-9|few|.
TGTGCCAGCAGCCCTCGAGTTGTCTCCTACGAGCAGTACTTC
CASSPRVVSYEQYF
>TRBJ2-1|TRBV18|.|.
TGTGCCAGCTCACCAAGGCAGGGAAGAGGCAATGAGCAGTTCTTC
CASSPRQGRGNEQFF
>TRBJ2-7|TRBV4-1|.|TRBD2
TGCGCCAGCAGCCAAGACACTAGCGGGGGGACCTTCGAGCAGTACTTC
CASSQDTSGGTFEQYF